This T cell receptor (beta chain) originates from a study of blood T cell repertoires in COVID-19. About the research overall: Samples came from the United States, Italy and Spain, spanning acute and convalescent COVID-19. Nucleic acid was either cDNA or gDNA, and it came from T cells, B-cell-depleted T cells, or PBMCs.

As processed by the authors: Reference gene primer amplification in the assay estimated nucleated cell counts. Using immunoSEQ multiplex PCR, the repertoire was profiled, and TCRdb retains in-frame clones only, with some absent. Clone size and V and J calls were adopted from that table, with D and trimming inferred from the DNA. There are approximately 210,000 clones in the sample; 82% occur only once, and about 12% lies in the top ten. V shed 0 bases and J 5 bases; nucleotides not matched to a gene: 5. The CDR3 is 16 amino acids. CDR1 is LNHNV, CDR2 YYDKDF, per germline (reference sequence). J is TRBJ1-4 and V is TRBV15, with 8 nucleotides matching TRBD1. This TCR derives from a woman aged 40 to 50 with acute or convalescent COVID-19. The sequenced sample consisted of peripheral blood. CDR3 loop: CATSRDGTGGNEKLFF. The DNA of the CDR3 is TGTGCCACCAGCAGAGATGGCACAGGGGGGAATGAAAAACTGTTTTTT.